Presented here are 32 T cell receptor beta chains from one specimen sequenced in a study of T cells in Graves' hyperthyroidism and ophthalmopathy. RNA transcripts provided the source from which TCR beta CDR3 regions were amplified. The study used the HTBI primer set for a first-round RT-PCR of the TCR CDR3. TCRdb called the multiplex PCR reads again in MiXCR, with one record for every CDR3 protein. This table has around 300,000 distinct CDR3 sequences, approximately 16% appearing once. Sequences were obtained from blood. These receptors came from a woman aged 45-65 years with Graves' hyperthyroidism that later progressed to Graves' ophthalmopathy.

At least ten counts were recorded for this clonotype. The CDR3 DNA reads as TGTGCCAGCAGCCAGGAGGGGGCCGACGGGGAGCTGTTTTTT. Protein: CASSQEGADGELFF. V and J are TRBV3-1 and TRBJ2-2, with a tentative D call TRBD1 (7 bases). Trimming left V 3 bases short and J 7 bases short, with 12 bases between. Germline lookup yields CDR1 LGHDT and CDR2 YNNKEL (reference sequence). The CDR3 runs to 14 residues.

This clonotype was recorded many times. The J gene is TRBJ2-1, the V gene TRBV20-1; D is undetermined. CDR3 length: 10 residues. The V and J ends lost 5 bases and 10 bases respectively, with 9 bases between them. Looked up from germline, CDR1 is DFQATT and CDR2 is SNEGSKA (reference sequence). CDR3 sequence reads: CSAYRAEQFF. In nucleotides, the CDR3 is TGCAGTGCTTACCGGGCCGAGCAGTTCTTC.

This clonotype has just a few counts. This chain links TRBV4-1 with TRBJ2-7, with TRBD2 as a possible D gene (5 bases). Germline-derived CDR1 and CDR2 are MGHRA and YSYEKL. V lost 0 bases and J lost 3, with 15 bases in between. The CDR3 sequence is 16 residues long. CDR3 amino acids: CASSQEVASRRYEQYF. As DNA, the CDR3 is TGCGCCAGCAGCCAAGAGGTGGCTAGCCGGCGCTACGAGCAGTACTTC.

This clonotype was seen at least ten times. The chain uses TRBV20-1 and TRBJ2-5, with D unclear. The V end lost 0 bases, the J end lost 3 bases, and 8 bases lay between the germline ends. Germline V gene sequence: CDR1 DFQATT, CDR2 SNEGSKA (reference sequence). The CDR3 length is 13 residues. The CDR3 DNA reads TGCAGTGCTAGAGATCGGGTTAAAGAGACCCAGTACTTC. Residues: CSARDRVKETQYF.

In this sample, this clonotype turned up a few times. The V call is TRBV29-1, the J call TRBJ2-7; 8 bases agree with TRBD2. Trimming at V came to 6 bases and at J to 1 base, leaving 11 bases not matched to a gene. The length of the CDR3 is 15 residues. Germline-derived CDR1 and CDR2 are SQVTM and ANQGSEA. CDR3 sequence: CSVPLSGSSSYEQYF. CDR3 coding DNA: TGCAGCGTGCCCCTAAGCGGGAGTAGTTCCTACGAGCAGTACTTC.

This clonotype came up a few times. This chain joins TRBV27 and TRBJ2-4; TRBD2 is a possible D gene (7 bases). The V and J ends lost 6 bases and 0 bases respectively, with 18 bases between them. The CDR3 has 17 amino acids. In germline, CDR1 is MNHEY, CDR2 SMNVEV (reference sequence). This chain's CDR3 is CASRRLGGGLAKNIQYF. The CDR3 nucleotides read TGTGCCAGCAGGAGACTAGGGGGGGGCCTAGCCAAAAACATTCAGTACTTC.

The gene calls are TRBV7-9 and TRBJ1-2; TRBD1 matches 7 bases. This CDR3 has 14 amino acids. The germline V gene encodes CDR1 SEHNR and CDR2 FQNEAQ (reference sequence). Trimming cost V 4 bases and J 6 bases; bases outside gene matches: 8. CDR3 loop: CASSSRQGLDGYTF. DNA of the CDR3: TGTGCCAGCAGCTCCAGACAGGGCTTGGATGGCTACACCTTC. Combining the CDR3 with reference TRBV7-9 and TRBJ1-2 gives the whole variable domain DTGVSQNPRHKITKRGQNVTFRCDPISEHNRLYWYRQTLGQGPEFLTYFQNEAQLEKSRLLSDRFSAERPKGSFSTLEIQRTEQGDSAMYLCASSSRQGLDGYTFGSGTRLTVV.

Ten or more counts support this clonotype. The chain has TRBV20-1 and TRBJ2-7, with D possibly TRBD2 on 5 matching bases. V lost 2 bases to trimming and J lost 2 bases, with 7 bases between them. CDR1 is DFQATT and CDR2 is SNEGSKA in the germline V gene (reference sequence). This CDR3 is built from 12 residues. The CDR3 DNA sequence: TGCAGTGCTAGAAGCGGACCCTACGAGCAGTACTTC. It codes for CSARSGPYEQYF.

This clonotype was recorded many times. The rearrangement links TRBV2 to TRBJ1-5; D is unclear. Between the trimmed V and J ends, which lost 4 bases and 3 bases, there was a span of 10 bases. The V gene's germline CDR1 is SNHLY and CDR2 FYNNEI. CDR3 length: 14 amino acids. The DNA for the CDR3 is TGTGCCAGCAGTGGGCTTCCCATCAATCAGCCCCAGCATTTT. It is translated as CASSGLPINQPQHF.

This clonotype was detected ten times or more. The V call is TRBV3-1, the J call TRBJ1-2; weak D call: TRBD1 (5 bases). CDR1 is LGHDT, CDR2 YNNKEL, per germline (reference sequence). This CDR3 region has 13 residues. V was cut by 4 bases and J by 11 bases, with 17 bases left in between. The CDR3 here is CASSRRDQALYTF. The CDR3 nucleotides read TGTGCCAGCAGCCGCCGGGACCAGGCTCTGTACACCTTC.

The genes are TRBV4-2 and TRBJ2-7, with 7 bases aligning to TRBD1. The V and J ends lost 4 bases and 0 bases, in that order; junction bases with no gene match: 9. The length of the CDR3 is 16 residues. The germline gives CDR1 LGHNA, CDR2 YNFKEQ. CDR3 protein: CASSLDPTGFSYEQYF. The CDR3 DNA follows: TGTGCCAGCAGCCTTGACCCGACAGGGTTCTCCTACGAGCAGTACTTC.

This clonotype showed up many times. The rearrangement joins TRBV20-1 to TRBJ2-7; D may match TRBD1 or TRBD2 (6 bases each). V lost 4 bases and J lost 3, with 16 bases in between. The CDR3 totals 14 residues. From germline, CDR1 is DFQATT and CDR2 SNEGSKA (reference sequence). The CDR3 DNA is TGCAGTGCTAATCGTTTAGGGGGAGGCTACGAGCAGTACTTC. Protein: CSANRLGGGYEQYF.

This clonotype appeared many times. The rearrangement links TRBV19 to TRBJ2-1; D assignment may be TRBD1 or TRBD2 (5 bases each). The CDR3 sequence is 13 residues long. Trimming took off 6 bases at V and 10 bases at J, with 16 bases between the two ends. Germline V lookup: CDR1 LNHDA, CDR2 SQIVND (reference sequence). For the CDR3, the DNA is TGTGCCAGTAGGGGGTTGGGGGTAAGGGAGCAGTTCTTC. It yields the protein CASRGLGVREQFF.

The chain couples TRBV14 to TRBJ1-5; maybe TRBD1 (5 bases). The CDR3 sequence is 13 residues long. CDR1 and CDR2 from the germline V gene are SGHDN and FVKESK. V shed 2 bases and J shed 9 bases, with 11 bases lying between them. For the CDR3, the DNA is TGTGCCAGCAGCCAACAGGGTGGAGGGCCCCAGCATTTT. Translated, it gives CASSQQGGGPQHF.

The J gene is TRBJ2-7, the V gene TRBV6-5; 7 nucleotides agree with TRBD1. The V gene's germline CDR1 is MNHEY and CDR2 SVGAGI. V gave up 2 bases and J gave up 5 bases; unmatched junction bases: 6. This CDR3 is 14 amino acids long. As DNA, the CDR3 is TGTGCCAGCAGTTACCCCGGACAGGTCCACGAGCAGTACTTC. It is translated as CASSYPGQVHEQYF.

At least ten counts were recorded for this clonotype. The chain has TRBV2 and TRBJ2-5; 9 positions agree with TRBD2. The germline CDR1 and CDR2 sequences are SNHLY and FYNNEI. V dropped 8 bases and J dropped 4; count of bases not matched to a gene: 5. This CDR3 spans 13 amino acids. The CDR3: CASGLAIGETQYF. The CDR3 bases are TGTGCCAGCGGACTAGCGATCGGAGAGACCCAGTACTTC. Using reference TRBV2 and TRBJ2-5 for the parts outside the CDR3, the full variable domain is EPEVTQTPSHQVTQMGQEVILRCVPISNHLYFYWYRQILGQKVEFLVSFYNNEISEKSEIFDDQFSVERPDGSNFTLKIRSTKLEDSAMYFCASGLAIGETQYFGPGTRLLVL.

This clonotype was counted ten times or more. The chain recombines TRBV28 with TRBJ1-1; 9 nucleotides align to TRBD1. The CDR3 loop spans 15 amino acids. V lost 4 bases to trimming and J lost 9 bases; unmatched junction nucleotides: 12. Germline loops: CDR1 MDHEN, CDR2 SYDVKM. The CDR3 DNA reads as TGTGCCAGCAGTTCACAGGGACAGGGCACTGAGAAAGCTTTCTTT. Amino acid sequence: CASSSQGQGTEKAFF.

This clonotype showed up many times. V and J are TRBV12-3 or TRBV12-4 and TRBJ1-4, with unresolved D. The CDR3 covers 11 residues. The ends were cut back, 6 bases at V and 8 bases at J, with 7 bases in the middle. In DNA form, the CDR3 reads TGTGCCAGCAGCTTCTCCGAAAAACTGTTTTTT. Amino acids: CASSFSEKLFF.

This clonotype has ten or more counts. The J gene is TRBJ2-7, the V gene TRBV2; 9 bases line up with TRBD1. This CDR3 spans 16 amino acids. In germline, CDR1 is SNHLY, CDR2 FYNNEI. V dropped 3 bases and J dropped 3; count of bases not matched to a gene: 9. The CDR3 nucleotides are TGTGCCAGCAGTGAGCGCAGGACAGGGGTTTACTACGAGCAGTACTTC. It is translated as CASSERRTGVYYEQYF.

V usage is TRBV19 and J usage is TRBJ1-2; the D is unclear. The CDR3 extends over 12 amino acids. Per the germline V gene, CDR1 is LNHDA and CDR2 is SQIVND (reference sequence). The V and J ends lost 6 bases and 6 bases respectively, with 11 bases between them. CDR3: CASSRYPDGYTF. DNA for the CDR3: TGTGCCAGTAGCAGGTACCCAGATGGCTACACCTTC.

This clonotype was seen ten or more times. The chain links TRBV20-1 to TRBJ2-7; 11 bases map to TRBD1. This CDR3 contains 14 residues. With V trimmed by 3 bases and J by 3 bases, 4 bases remained unmatched. Germline CDR1 is DFQATT and CDR2 is SNEGSKA (reference sequence). The CDR3 reads CSASAGTGGYEQYF. CDR3 nucleotide sequence: TGCAGTGCTAGCGCCGGGACAGGGGGCTACGAGCAGTACTTC.

This clonotype has at least ten counts. The genes are TRBV20-1 and TRBJ2-1; 8 positions agree with TRBD2. Unmatched junction bases numbered 8, after V lost 3 bases and J lost 4 bases. Germline CDR1 DFQATT, CDR2 SNEGSKA (reference sequence). There are 15 residues in the CDR3. As DNA, the CDR3 is TGCAGTGCTAGCACGGTACGGGAGGGATACAATGAGCAGTTCTTC. The encoded protein is CSASTVREGYNEQFF.

This clonotype was seen ten or more times. The V gene is TRBV28, the J gene TRBJ2-1, with 8 bases lining up with TRBD2. In germline, CDR1 is MDHEN, CDR2 SYDVKM. There are 16 residues in the CDR3. The V segment lost 5 bases and the J segment 8 bases; nucleotides outside the gene matches: 14. The CDR3 sequence is CASSGVAGLSSDEQFF. CDR3 nucleotides: TGTGCCAGCAGTGGGGTAGCGGGGTTGTCAAGCGATGAGCAGTTCTTC.

This clonotype was seen more than once but under ten times. This chain connects TRBV4-1 to TRBJ2-7; 9 nucleotides match TRBD1. V gave up 2 bases and J gave up 5 bases; unmatched junction bases: 13. This CDR3 region has 17 residues. The germline CDR1 and CDR2 sequences are MGHRA and YSYEKL. CDR3 DNA: TGCGCCAGCAGCCAAAAAGTACAGGGGGCGCGTTCCGACGAGCAGTACTTC. Amino acids: CASSQKVQGARSDEQYF.

The table lists this clonotype with many counts. The J gene is TRBJ2-7, the V gene TRBV6-5, with 12 bases identical to TRBD2. This CDR3 contains 17 residues. Germline CDR1 reads MNHEY; CDR2 reads SVGAGI. Trimming took 0 bases from V and 7 from J; bases not matched to a gene: 10. The chain's CDR3 is CASSYSRASGRAGEQYF. CDR3 in DNA: TGTGCCAGCAGTTACTCGCGGGCTAGCGGGAGGGCCGGGGAGCAGTACTTC.

In this sample, this clonotype turned up many times. This chain links TRBV28 with TRBJ2-4; 7 positions agree with TRBD2. Germline values: CDR1 MDHEN, CDR2 SYDVKM. Trimming removed 2 bases from V and 5 bases from J; junction bases left unmatched: 18. The length of the CDR3 is 19 residues. CDR3 in amino acids: CASSLKPSGFRDVENIQYF. DNA of the CDR3: TGTGCCAGCAGTTTAAAGCCTAGCGGCTTTCGGGATGTCGAAAACATTCAGTACTTC.

This clonotype was recorded at least ten times. This chain joins TRBV24-1 and TRBJ2-3, with D uncertain. CDR1 and CDR2 from the germline V gene are KGHDR and SFDVKD. CDR3 length: 13 residues. V was cut by 6 bases and J by 3 bases, with 9 bases left in between. The CDR3 spells CATSSRWTDTQYF. CDR3 DNA: TGTGCCACCAGTTCCCGTTGGACAGATACGCAGTATTTT.

This clonotype was counted many times. The V call is TRBV18, the J call TRBJ1-1; TRBD1 matches at 7 bases. The CDR3 is 14 residues long. V lost 3 bases and J lost 7; bases outside the gene matches: 8. From germline, CDR1 is KGHSH and CDR2 LQKENI. The DNA of the CDR3 is TGTGCCAGCTCACCTATACTCTGGGACAGTGAAGCTTTCTTT. This codes for CASSPILWDSEAFF.

The J gene is TRBJ2-7, the V gene TRBV7-9; 9 bases agree with TRBD2. The ends lost 3 bases at V and 1 base at J; junction bases unmatched: 7. Germline CDR1 is SEHNR and CDR2 is FQNEAQ (reference sequence). CDR3 length: 16 amino acids. The CDR3 nucleotides read TGTGCCAGCAGCTTTAGCGGGAGAGGGATGTCCTACGAGCAGTACTTC. As protein: CASSFSGRGMSYEQYF.

This clonotype was recorded at least ten times. The chain recombines TRBV20-1 with TRBJ2-1; 7 positions match TRBD2. The ends lost 0 bases at V and 5 bases at J; junction bases unmatched: 7. From germline, CDR1 is DFQATT and CDR2 SNEGSKA (reference sequence). This CDR3 has 15 residues. As DNA, the CDR3 is TGCAGTGCTAGAGATCTGGCTAGCGGACACAATGAGCAGTTCTTC. Its translation is CSARDLASGHNEQFF.

The chain uses TRBV19 and TRBJ2-3; TRBD1 or TRBD2 may be the D gene (5 bases each). This CDR3 spans 16 amino acids. V was cut by 3 bases and J by 3 bases, with 16 bases left in between. Per germline, CDR1 LNHDA and CDR2 SQIVND (reference sequence). The DNA for the CDR3 is TGTGCCAGTAGTATCTGGGACCCGACAGCAACAGATACGCAGTATTTT. This encodes CASSIWDPTATDTQYF. The full variable domain, rest sourced from reference TRBV19 and TRBJ2-3, is DGGITQSPKYLFRKEGQNVTLSCEQNLNHDAMYWYRQDPGQGLRLIYYSQIVNDFQKGDIAEGYSVSREKKESFPLTVTSAQKNPTAFYLCASSIWDPTATDTQYFGPGTRLTVL.

There are a few counts of this clonotype. V and J are TRBV28 and TRBJ2-2, with D possibly called TRBD1 or TRBD2 (5 bases each). V was trimmed by 11 bases and J by 0 bases, leaving 13 bases between them. The CDR3 totals 14 residues. CDR1 and CDR2 from the germline V gene are MDHEN and SYDVKM. The CDR3 region has the DNA TGTGCCTGCGTCCGGGACGCGAACACCGGGGAGCTGTTTTTT. Amino acid sequence: CACVRDANTGELFF.